This is a list of T cell receptor beta chains from one sample in a study of blood T cell repertoires in COVID-19. TCRdb's copy holds only in-frame clones and misses some; the assay was immunoSEQ multiplex PCR. The sample shows 85,000 or so clones, 81% of them seen only once. Source material: peripheral blood. These receptor sequences come from a man at least 80 years old with acute or convalescent COVID-19. The CDR3 runs from the conserved cysteine through the conserved F or W. The listing skips clone size in some rows; elsewhere it reads once, few, many or a size class.

clone_size	j_call	v_call	cdr3_aa
NA	TRBJ1-1	TRBV18	CASSPSQAEAFF
NA	TRBJ2-1	TRBV6-5	CASRLTSGSDEQFF
few	TRBJ1-6	TRBV7-9	CASSTPNSPLHF
hyperexpanded	TRBJ2-7	TRBV3-1/TRBV3-2	CASSQDPSGNHDYEQYF
NA	TRBJ2-1	TRBV3-1/TRBV3-2	CASSQGGLGAEQFF
NA	TRBJ1-3	TRBV5-1	CASSRQGGGNTIYF
NA	TRBJ1-2	TRBV7-2	CASSLGGANYGYTF
once	TRBJ1-2	TRBV3-1/TRBV3-2	CASSQDKGRGPLNYGYTF
NA	TRBJ2-2	TRBV29-1	CSGKGTSPTGELFF
once	TRBJ1-2	TRBV29-1	CSVDGGQSGGYTF
NA	TRBJ1-5	TRBV7-8	CASGGVLGAYSNQPQHF
NA	TRBJ2-7	TRBV29-1	CSVEEGRSIEQYF
once	TRBJ2-1	TRBV6-2/TRBV6-3	CASSYGQGARNEQFF
NA	TRBJ2-7	TRBV5-1	CASSRSSGSSYEQYF
NA	TRBJ1-3	TRBV6-5	CASSRTGRSGNTIYF
many	TRBJ1-1	TRBV6-5	CASSYQGVTEAFF
NA	TRBJ2-1	TRBV7-2	CASSFQREGLEQFF
NA	TRBJ2-2	TRBV7-2	CASSLRVRNTGELFF
NA	TRBJ2-5	TRBV9	CASSPGTSGETQYF
few	TRBJ2-7	TRBV6-5	CASAYRQVSYEQYF
NA	TRBJ2-7	TRBV27	CASSLEGARLHEQYF
NA	TRBJ1-4	TRBV2	CASSEPTGTTTNEKLFF
NA	TRBJ1-2	TRBV30	CAWSWTGNYGYTF
NA	TRBJ1-1	TRBV28	CASSFRTANTEAFF
NA	TRBJ2-3	TRBV5-1	CASSLGQGIGDTQYF
NA	TRBJ1-6	TRBV4-1	CASSQPLQGARSPLHF
NA	TRBJ1-3	TRBV13	CASSLSGDFGNTIYF
NA	TRBJ1-5	TRBV30	CAWTAGWDQPQHF
once	TRBJ2-7	TRBV9	CASSPRTGVANEQYF
NA	TRBJ2-1	TRBV28	CASSFGSSPGDEQFF
NA	TRBJ2-1	TRBV6-6	CASTRDRGGNEQFF
NA	TRBJ1-5	TRBV6-1	CASSEDWSSNQPQHF
NA	TRBJ1-6	TRBV6-5	CATSYRGMNSPLHF
NA	TRBJ1-6	TRBV30	CAWTGTYNSPLHF
once	TRBJ1-5	TRBV3-1/TRBV3-2	CASSQDRTRPQHF
NA	TRBJ2-1	TRBV24-1	CATTSSSGNSYNEQFF
NA	TRBJ2-7	TRBV7-9	CASSADRLSYEQYF
few	TRBJ2-5	TRBV19	CASSGTSGSSKTQYF
few	TRBJ2-2	TRBV11-3	CASSSSEYTGELFF
NA	TRBJ1-5	TRBV10-3	CAISQDRDGNQPQHF
NA	TRBJ2-1	TRBV5-1	CASSLSGESYNEQFF
NA	TRBJ2-2	TRBV27	CASSKFGTGNTGELFF
NA	TRBJ1-1	TRBV20-1	CSASWLQAFF